This T cell receptor (beta chain) was captured by sequencing in a study of T cell repertoires in cytomegalovirus infection. About the study: Public signatures in TCR beta pointed to CMV infection and matching HLA type. Findings and caveats of the study: The ex vivo response was dominated by HLA-C-restricted CMV-specific TCR beta clonotypes. Cumulated frequencies of public TCR beta families served to identify carriers of CMV plus the relevant HLA.

TCRdb redid the calling of the reads with MiXCR, one entry per CDR3 protein. The profile covers about 740,000 distinct CDR3 sequences, with 35% to 40% appearing a single time and around 2.8% taken by the ten largest. V lost 2 bases to trimming and J lost 1 base; unmatched junction nucleotides: 1. Germline V CDR1 and CDR2: SGHTA, FQGNSA. CDR3 length: 14 residues. Regarding this clonotype: Its target is unknown.

This receptor was obtained from a human donor in good health (CMV status not recorded). Some clones in this sample may be carry-over from other donors' samples. The sequenced sample consisted of PBMCs. The chain uses TRBV7-2 and TRBJ1-2, with TRBD1 matching 7 bases. CDR3 coding DNA: TGTGCCAGCAGCTTACAGGGGGATAACTATGGCTACACCTTC. This sequence encodes CASSLQGDNYGYTF.